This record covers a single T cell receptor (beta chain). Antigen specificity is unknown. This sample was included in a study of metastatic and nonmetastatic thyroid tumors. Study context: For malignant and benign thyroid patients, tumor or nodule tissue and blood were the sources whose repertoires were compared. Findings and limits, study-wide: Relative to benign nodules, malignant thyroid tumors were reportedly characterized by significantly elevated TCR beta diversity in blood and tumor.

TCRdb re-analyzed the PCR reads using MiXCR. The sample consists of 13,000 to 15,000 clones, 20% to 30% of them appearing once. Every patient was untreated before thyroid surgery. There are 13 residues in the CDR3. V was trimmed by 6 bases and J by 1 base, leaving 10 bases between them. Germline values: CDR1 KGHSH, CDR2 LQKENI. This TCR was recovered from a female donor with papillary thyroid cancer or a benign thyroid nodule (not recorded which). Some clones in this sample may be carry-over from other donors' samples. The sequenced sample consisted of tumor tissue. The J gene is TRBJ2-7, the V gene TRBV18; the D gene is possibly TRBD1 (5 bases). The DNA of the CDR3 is TGTGCCAGCTCCGGTCAGGGTTCCTACGAGCAGTACTTC. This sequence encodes CASSGQGSYEQYF.